The source of this TCR beta chain is a study of T cells in Graves' hyperthyroidism and ophthalmopathy. Germline lookup yields CDR1 MDHEN and CDR2 SYDVKM. The CDR3 covers 20 residues. V lost 2 bases and J lost 7; bases outside the gene matches: 21. Amplification of TCR beta CDR3 regions was performed using RNA transcripts as template. When the TCR CDR3 underwent first-round RT-PCR, the HTBI primer set was used. TCRdb re-derived calls from the multiplex PCR reads in MiXCR, one entry per CDR3 protein. Found here are around 420,000 distinct CDR3 sequences, less than 20% of them singletons; the top ten hold approximately 8%.

The rearrangement joins TRBV28 to TRBJ2-5; 11 bases match TRBD2. Sample: blood. The receptor's source is a woman aged 18 to 35 with Graves' hyperthyroidism. The CDR3: CASSLRDLGRTSGRGRTQYF. The CDR3 region has the DNA TGTGCCAGCAGTTTACGGGACCTAGGGCGAACTAGCGGGAGAGGGAGGACCCAGTACTTC.